This passage covers 29 T cell receptor beta chains from one sample sequenced in a study of T-cell reconstitution after alpha-beta-depleted transplantation in children. For TCRbeta, the library was prepared with unique molecular identifiers. TCRdb fed the PCR reads into MiXCR, producing one record per CDR3 protein. This table has 65,000 to 90,000 distinct CDR3 sequences, about 11% appearing once. This specimen was PBMCs, taken before TCRalphabeta/CD19-depleted stem cell transplant. These receptors were obtained from a boy aged 5-17 years with acute myeloid leukemia, due to receive a stem cell transplant.

This clonotype was detected many times. The chain carries TRBV6-2 or TRBV6-3 and TRBJ2-3; the D is unclear. The CDR3 contains 14 residues. V lost 6 bases and J lost 2, with 12 bases in between. In germline, CDR1 is MNHEY, CDR2 SVGEGT. This chain's CDR3 is CASSQPTPTDTQYF. CDR3 nucleotide sequence: TGTGCCAGCAGCCAACCAACTCCCACAGATACGCAGTATTTT.

This clonotype came up many times. The chain has TRBV12-3 or TRBV12-4 and TRBJ2-3, with D perhaps TRBD2 (7 bases). Trimming shortened V by 6 bases and J by 4 bases, and 23 bases separated the two germline ends. The CDR3 totals 17 residues. CDR3 sequence (DNA): TGTGCCAGCAGCTTTACTCTACGGGGGAGGGGGTCAGATACGCAGTATTTT. Translated, it gives CASSFTLRGRGSDTQYF.

This clonotype was picked up many times. V gene TRBV7-2 combines with J gene TRBJ2-5, with 15 bases identical to TRBD2. This CDR3 contains 18 residues. Germline loops: CDR1 SGHTA, CDR2 FQGNSA. V trimming: 0 bases; J trimming: 0 bases; junction bases outside the gene matches: 2. As DNA, the CDR3 is TGTGCCAGCAGCTTAGCCGGGACTAGCGGGGGGAACCAAGAGACCCAGTACTTC. Its translation: CASSLAGTSGGNQETQYF.

This clonotype was seen a handful of times. CDR3 DNA sequence: TGTGCCAGCAGTTACCGGGGGGTAGGGGTTTCGTCCTACGAGCAGTACGTC. Its translation is CASSYRGVGVSSYEQYV. The chain employs TRBV6-2 or TRBV6-3 and TRBJ2-7; 7 nucleotides match TRBD2. The CDR3 contains 17 residues. Germline loops: CDR1 MNHEY, CDR2 SVGEGT. Losses at the gene ends were 2 bases for V and 1 base for J; bases not matched to a gene: 11.

This clonotype was found a few times. V usage is TRBV2 and J usage is TRBJ2-7; D gene unclear. CDR1 is SNHLY and CDR2 is FYNNEI in the germline V gene. This CDR3 spans 12 amino acids. V was shortened by 1 base and J by 11 bases, with 12 bases between the two germline ends. The CDR3 loop reads CASSEVLKMEYF. The CDR3 coding sequence is TGTGCCAGCAGTGAAGTGTTGAAGATGGAGTACTTC.

There are many counts of this clonotype. V and J are TRBV4-1 and TRBJ2-7, with 8 bases that match TRBD1. The CDR3 sequence is 16 residues long. The V segment lost 4 bases and the J segment 0 bases; nucleotides outside the gene matches: 8. Germline-derived CDR1 and CDR2 are MGHRA and YSYEKL. CDR3 in DNA: TGCGCCAGCAGCCCGGACCGGACAGGGATCTCCTACGAGCAGTACTTC. Its protein product is CASSPDRTGISYEQYF.

This clonotype has ten or more counts. The rearrangement links TRBV12-3 or TRBV12-4 to TRBJ1-1, with D possibly matching TRBD1 (5 bases). Trimming left V 5 bases short and J 10 bases short, with 11 bases between. CDR3 length: 11 residues. CDR3 coding DNA: TGTGCCAGCAGTCCAGGGCTCCGAGCTTTCTTT. Translating it yields CASSPGLRAFF.

About this clonotype: An end of the junction differs from the germline gene, which may be a read error. This chain uses TRBV12-3 or TRBV12-4 with TRBJ2-1; D could derive from TRBD1 or TRBD2 (5 bases each). The CDR3 consists of 18 residues. The CDR3: CARSMTPQGPGTYNEQFF. The DNA for the CDR3 is TGTGCCCGCAGTATGACTCCTCAGGGCCCGGGAACCTACAATGAGCAGTTCTTC.

This clonotype showed up many times. The rearrangement links TRBV7-2 to TRBJ2-2, with D perhaps TRBD2 (6 bases). The V gene lost 3 bases and the J gene lost 6 bases, with 20 bases spanning the gap. The CDR3 length is 17 residues. The germline gives CDR1 SGHTA, CDR2 FQGNSA. As DNA, the CDR3 is TGTGCCAGCAGCTTCCACACCCCGACGGGAGTGGCCGGGGAGCTGTTTTTT. This encodes CASSFHTPTGVAGELFF. Complete variable domain (other parts from reference TRBV7-2 and TRBJ2-2): GAGVSQSPSNKVTEKGKDVELRCDPISGHTALYWYRQSLGQGLEFLIYFQGNSAPDKSGLPSDRFSAERTGGSVSTLTIQRTQQEDSAVYLCASSFHTPTGVAGELFFGEGSRLTVL.

This clonotype was observed at least ten times. This chain uses TRBV5-1 with TRBJ2-5, with TRBD2 identical over 14 bases. The CDR3 covers 16 residues. Germline values: CDR1 SGHRS, CDR2 YFSETQ. V shed 4 bases, J shed 4 bases, and the junction held 6 bases outside the gene matches. CDR3 loop: CASSPPTSGGGETQYF. The CDR3 DNA sequence: TGCGCCAGCAGCCCACCGACTAGCGGGGGGGGAGAGACCCAGTACTTC.

This clonotype was counted ten times or more. The rearrangement joins TRBV4-2 to TRBJ2-7; 7 bases map to TRBD2. J gave up 2 bases and V 0 bases, and 13 bases lay outside the gene matches. This CDR3 comprises 18 residues. The germline V gene encodes CDR1 LGHNA and CDR2 YNFKEQ. The DNA of the CDR3 is TGTGCCAGCAGCCAAGATTCAATTGGGCCGGGGGGAACCTACGAGCAGTACTTC. This sequence encodes CASSQDSIGPGGTYEQYF.

This clonotype was counted at least ten times. V gene TRBV20-1 combines with J gene TRBJ2-3; 7 bases are a match to TRBD2. The CDR3 consists of 14 residues. The junction had 7 bases not matched to a gene; V was cut back by 1 base and J by 6 bases. The germline V gene encodes CDR1 DFQATT and CDR2 SNEGSKA (reference sequence). The CDR3 coding sequence is TGCAGTGCTAGAGTGGTGGGAGGGACGGATACGCAGTATTTT. Protein: CSARVVGGTDTQYF.

This clonotype has a count of ten or more. CDR3 DNA sequence: TGTGCCAGCAATATCGTGTCGAGAGGGGGCACTGAAGCTTTCTTT. This translates into CASNIVSRGGTEAFF. The chain couples TRBV7-9 to TRBJ1-1, with D tentatively TRBD1 (6 bases). Germline CDR1 reads SEHNR; CDR2 reads FQNEAQ (reference sequence). The germline V and J ends were trimmed by 7 bases and 4 bases, with 19 bases remaining between them. The length of the CDR3 is 15 residues.

In this sample, this clonotype turned up many times. The chain carries TRBV5-1 and TRBJ2-7; TRBD1 is a possible D gene (6 bases). The CDR3 covers 14 residues. Germline V CDR1 and CDR2: SGHRS, YFSETQ. Between the trimmed V and J ends, which lost 4 bases and 0 bases, there was a span of 11 bases. The CDR3 protein is CASSPATGSYEQYV. DNA for the CDR3: TGCGCCAGCAGCCCGGCGACAGGCTCCTACGAGCAGTACGTC.

The sample holds many counts of this clonotype. This chain links TRBV12-3 or TRBV12-4 with TRBJ2-1; 9 nucleotides align to TRBD2. J gave up 1 base and V 5 bases, and 12 bases lay outside the gene matches. The CDR3 covers 18 residues. The CDR3, as DNA: TGTGCCAGCAGTCCTCGACAGGGCGGACTAGCGTCCTACAATGAGCAGTTCTTC. Its protein is CASSPRQGGLASYNEQFF.

This clonotype appeared many times. V gene TRBV20-1 combines with J gene TRBJ2-1; weak D call: TRBD2 (6 bases). V gave up 0 bases and J gave up 1 base, with 22 bases separating them. Looked up from germline, CDR1 is DFQATT and CDR2 is SNEGSKA (reference sequence). This CDR3 contains 19 residues. CDR3 coding DNA: TGCAGTGCTAGAGATCGGCACACTCAAAGCGGGCGGTCCTACAATGAGCAGTTCTTC. It codes for CSARDRHTQSGRSYNEQFF.

This clonotype was detected many times. The J gene is TRBJ1-1, the V gene TRBV7-2; a weak D match, TRBD1 (5 bases). The germline V gene has CDR1 SGHTA and CDR2 FQGNSA. V lost 7 bases to trimming and J lost 2 bases, with 17 bases between them. The CDR3 loop spans 15 amino acids. This chain's CDR3 is CASTRIPGLNTEAFF. CDR3 bases: TGTGCCAGCACCCGAATCCCGGGACTAAACACTGAAGCTTTCTTT.

This clonotype has ten or more counts. The rearrangement links TRBV20-1 to TRBJ2-5; D could derive from TRBD1 or TRBD2 (5 bases each). Germline V lookup: CDR1 DFQATT, CDR2 SNEGSKA (reference sequence). The length of the CDR3 is 15 residues. Trimming removed 0 bases from V and 2 bases from J, with 13 bases in between. For the CDR3, the DNA is TGCAGTGCTAGAGATATTAGGGACGGGCAAGAGACCCAGTACTTC. This gives the protein CSARDIRDGQETQYF.

This chain joins TRBV19 and TRBJ2-1; the match to TRBD2 covers 9 bases. Germline V gene lookup returns CDR1 LNHDA and CDR2 SQIVND (reference sequence). Trimming cost V 5 bases and J 3 bases; bases outside gene matches: 5. The CDR3 sequence is 15 residues long. This chain's CDR3 is CASSPRTSDYNEQFF. The DNA for the CDR3 is TGTGCCAGTAGTCCTCGGACTAGCGACTACAATGAGCAGTTCTTC.

This clonotype came up many times. The chain's CDR3 is CSAIGPGRYGYTF. The CDR3 DNA follows: TGCAGTGCTATAGGGCCAGGGAGGTATGGCTACACCTTC. The V gene is TRBV20-1, the J gene TRBJ1-2, with a possible D match to TRBD1 (5 bases). The ends were cut back, 4 bases at V and 5 bases at J, with 14 bases in the middle. This CDR3 contains 13 residues. Germline loops: CDR1 DFQATT, CDR2 SNEGSKA (reference sequence).

Worth noting for this clonotype: A much larger clone sits a single nucleotide away, making a read error possible. V and J are TRBV7-3 and TRBJ1-3; TRBD1 might be the D (5 bases). The CDR3 has 16 residues. CDR1 is SGHTA, CDR2 FQGTGA, per germline. CDR3 loop: CASSRTGGVSGNSIYF. CDR3 DNA sequence: TGTGCCAGCAGTCGGACGGGGGGAGTTTCTGGAAACAGCATATATTTT.

This clonotype was counted ten times or more. The chain links TRBV27 to TRBJ2-2; possible D gene TRBD2, 6 bases. The germline V gene encodes CDR1 MNHEY and CDR2 SMNVEV (reference sequence). CDR3 size: 14 residues. Trimming took 4 bases from V and 7 from J, leaving 13 bases between them. CDR3 nucleotide sequence: TGTGCCAGCAGTTGGGACTTTCGCGGCGGGGAGCTGTTTTTT. Its protein product is CASSWDFRGGELFF.

The table lists this clonotype with many counts. The chain employs TRBV20-1 and TRBJ2-3, with 7 bases aligning to TRBD2. The CDR3 covers 16 residues. Germline V lookup: CDR1 DFQATT, CDR2 SNEGSKA (reference sequence). V trimming: 4 bases; J trimming: 2 bases; junction bases outside the gene matches: 12. The CDR3: CSANRLGSGSTDTQYF. The CDR3 coding sequence is TGCAGTGCTAATCGCCTCGGTAGCGGGTCCACAGATACGCAGTATTTT.

This clonotype was seen ten or more times. The CDR3 DNA sequence: TGCAGTGCCTCCGGACTAGCGGGAGGGCTTAGCTCCTACGAGCAGTACTTC. Protein: CSASGLAGGLSSYEQYF. This chain uses TRBV20-1 with TRBJ2-7; TRBD2 agrees at 15 bases. CDR1 is DFQATT, CDR2 SNEGSKA, per germline (reference sequence). V shed 6 bases and J 0 bases; nucleotides not matched to a gene: 9. The CDR3 runs 17 residues.

The V gene is TRBV6-2 or TRBV6-3, the J gene TRBJ1-4; D remains unclear. CDR1 and CDR2 from the germline V gene are MNHEY and SVGEGT. Trimming shortened V by 2 bases and J by 4 bases, and 8 bases separated the two germline ends. The CDR3 is 14 amino acids. The CDR3 DNA is TGTGCCAGCAGTTACCAGTGGGATAATGAAAAACTGTTTTTT. Translated, it gives CASSYQWDNEKLFF.

This clonotype was observed many times. The V gene is TRBV7-9, the J gene TRBJ2-1; D might be TRBD1 or TRBD2, each matching 7 bases. CDR1 SEHNR and CDR2 FQNEAQ come from the germline V gene (reference sequence). The CDR3 covers 15 residues. V was cut by 4 bases and J by 6 bases, with 16 bases left in between. The CDR3 sequence: CASSSHKRDSNEQFF. The CDR3 DNA reads as TGTGCCAGCAGCTCTCACAAGCGGGACAGCAATGAGCAGTTCTTC.

This clonotype was found a few times. The J gene is TRBJ2-2, the V gene TRBV7-9, with D tentatively TRBD2 (5 bases). This CDR3 is 14 amino acids long. The V gene's germline CDR1 is SEHNR and CDR2 FQNEAQ (reference sequence). V lost 5 bases and J lost 4, with 11 bases in between. CDR3 region: CASSPPRATGELFF. The CDR3 nucleotides are TGTGCCAGCAGCCCACCGCGGGCCACCGGGGAGCTGTTTTTT.

Comments on this clonotype: This may be a read error: a much more frequent sequence differs by one nucleotide. The chain combines TRBV28 with TRBJ2-1; D not resolved. The CDR3 spans 10 residues. From germline, CDR1 is MDHEN and CDR2 SYDVKM. The CDR3 is CTSSFRQQFF. The CDR3, as DNA: TGTACCAGCAGTTTTCGTCAGCAGTTCTTC.

The chain combines TRBV7-9 with TRBJ1-1; D uncertain. The CDR3 covers 15 residues. Germline-derived CDR1 and CDR2 are SEHNR and FQNEAQ (reference sequence). Trimming shortened V by 5 bases and J by 1 base, and 14 bases separated the two germline ends. CDR3 in DNA: TGTGCCAGCAGCCGTCAGCGGGGAGAGAACACTGAAGCTTTCTTT. This sequence encodes CASSRQRGENTEAFF.